The next 7 T cell receptor beta chains were all read from a single sample in a study of blood T cell repertoires in COVID-19. Repertoires were generated with immunoSEQ multiplex PCR, while TCRdb's copy carries only in-frame clones and drops some. Of a few hundred thousand clones listed, around 84% are singletons. The sequenced sample consisted of PBMCs or T cells enriched from blood (not recorded which). The receptors derive from a woman aged 18-35 years who had recovered from COVID-19.

V gene TRBV29-1 combines with J gene TRBJ1-2; D is undetermined. This CDR3 is 12 amino acids long. The V end was cut by 3 bases, the J end by 8 bases, with 13 bases between. Per the germline V gene, CDR1 is SQVTM and CDR2 is ANQGSEA. The CDR3 nucleotides read TGCAGCGTTGAGGGAGGGTCTGACGGCTACACCTTC. As protein: CSVEGGSDGYTF. Based on the CDR3 plus reference TRBV29-1 and TRBJ1-2, the full variable domain is SAVISQKPSRDICQRGTSLTIQCQVDSQVTMMFWYRQQPGQSLTLIATANQGSEATYESGFVIDKFPISRPNLTFSTLTVSNMSPEDSSIYLCSVEGGSDGYTFGSGTRLTVV.

This chain uses TRBV7-8 with TRBJ2-7, with D tentatively TRBD2 (6 bases). Germline V gene data show CDR1 as SGHVS and CDR2 as FQNEAQ. V dropped 2 bases and J dropped 0 bases, with 11 bases sitting between them. The CDR3 length is 15 residues. This CDR3 reads CASSLIAANSYEQYF. Written as DNA, the CDR3 is TGTGCCAGCAGCTTAATAGCGGCCAACTCCTACGAGCAGTACTTC.

Comments on this clone: Relative to the germline gene, one junction end is altered; a read error may explain this. The chain joins TRBV7-7 to TRBJ2-2, with 9 bases aligning to TRBD1. Germline V gene lookup returns CDR1 SSHAT and CDR2 FNYEAQ (reference sequence). This CDR3 region has 17 residues. For the CDR3, the DNA is TGTGCTAGCAGCCGAGACATACAGGGGGCCATCGACGGGGAGCTGTTTTTT. Translating gives CASSRDIQGAIDGELFF.

V is TRBV7-6 and J is TRBJ1-2, with TRBD1 identical over 9 bases. Trimming cost V 5 bases and J 4 bases; bases outside gene matches: 17. Germline V CDR1 and CDR2: SGHVS, FNYEAQ. The CDR3 is 18 amino acids. CDR3 DNA sequence: TGTGCCAGCAGCCCATTAGGGACAGGGAGGGTTGGGCTCTATGGCTACACCTTC. Its protein product is CASSPLGTGRVGLYGYTF.

The genes are TRBV18 and TRBJ2-2; the D gene is possibly TRBD1 (6 bases). V lost 3 bases and J 2 bases, leaving 16 bases between the germline ends. CDR1 is KGHSH and CDR2 is LQKENI in the germline V gene. The CDR3 loop spans 17 amino acids. Here the CDR3 DNA reads TGTGCCAGCTCACCTCAGGGGCGAGTCGGAAACACCGGGGAGCTGTTTTTT. It codes for CASSPQGRVGNTGELFF.

The J gene is TRBJ2-7, the V gene TRBV19; possible D gene TRBD2, 5 bases. The CDR3 is 15 residues long. V lost 5 bases and J 0 bases, leaving 14 bases between the germline ends. Germline V gene data show CDR1 as LNHDA and CDR2 as SQIVND (reference sequence). The CDR3 DNA follows: TGTGCCAGTAGTGTCTCAATAGGGAGCTCCTACGAGCAGTACTTC. Translating gives CASSVSIGSSYEQYF.

This clone was detected only a few times. The V gene is TRBV5-6, the J gene TRBJ2-7; 10 nucleotides line up with TRBD1. V lost 2 bases, J lost 5 bases, and 7 bases stayed unmatched. The CDR3 loop spans 15 amino acids. In germline, CDR1 is SGHDT, CDR2 YYEEEE. The CDR3 sequence is CASSLIDRGLHEQYF. CDR3 coding DNA: TGTGCCAGCAGCTTAATTGACAGGGGGCTCCACGAGCAGTACTTC. Full variable domain (outside the CDR3, taken from reference TRBV5-6 and TRBJ2-7): DAGVTQSPTHLIKTRGQQVTLRCSPKSGHDTVSWYQQALGQGPQFIFQYYEEEERQRGNFPDRFSGHQFPNYSSELNVNALLLGDSALYLCASSLIDRGLHEQYFGPGTRLTVT.